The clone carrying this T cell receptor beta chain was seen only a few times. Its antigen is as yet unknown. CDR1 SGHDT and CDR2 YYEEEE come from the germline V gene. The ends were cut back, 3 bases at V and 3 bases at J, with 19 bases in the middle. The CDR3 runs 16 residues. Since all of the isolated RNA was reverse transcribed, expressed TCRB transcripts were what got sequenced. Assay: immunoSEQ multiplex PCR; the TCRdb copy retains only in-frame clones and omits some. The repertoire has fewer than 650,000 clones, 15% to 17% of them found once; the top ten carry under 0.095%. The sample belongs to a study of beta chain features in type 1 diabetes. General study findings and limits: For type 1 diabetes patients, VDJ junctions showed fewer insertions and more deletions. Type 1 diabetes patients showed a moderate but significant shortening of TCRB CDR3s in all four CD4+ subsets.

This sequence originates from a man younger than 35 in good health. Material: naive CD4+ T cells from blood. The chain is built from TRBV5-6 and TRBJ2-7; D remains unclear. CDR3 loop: CASSSRRASLVYEQYF. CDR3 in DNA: TGTGCCAGCAGCTCAAGACGGGCCTCGCTGGTCTACGAGCAGTACTTC.